A single sample gave rise to the 18 T cell receptor beta chains below, sequenced in a study of Ad26.COV2.S vaccination and SARS-CoV-2 variants. The treatment denotes: 19 received Ad26.COV2.S at low or high dose, single or two shots; roughly 5 received placebo; per-sample allocation not given. The samples were gathered on day 63 after the first injection of vaccine or placebo. Measured with immunoSEQ multiplex PCR; TCRdb has only the in-frame clones, and not every one. The sample carries 350,000 to 400,000 clones, more than 85% recorded once. This specimen consisted of peripheral blood, obtained in a trial of Ad26.COV2.S vaccine versus placebo. All receptors come from a person between 18 and 65 years old who received the Ad26.COV2.S COVID-19 vaccine or a placebo.

This chain links TRBV2 with TRBJ2-7, with no clear D. This CDR3 has 14 amino acids. CDR1 and CDR2 (germline): SNHLY, FYNNEI. The V end was cut by 6 bases, the J end by 6 bases, with 18 bases between. The CDR3 sequence is CASRSSLDGSEQYF. As DNA, the CDR3 is TGTGCCAGCAGATCTTCCCTGGACGGAAGCGAGCAGTACTTC.

The V and J genes are TRBV24-1 and TRBJ2-5; possible D gene TRBD1, 6 bases. The V gene's germline CDR1 is KGHDR and CDR2 SFDVKD. The CDR3 is made up of 13 amino acids. V lost 4 bases to trimming and J lost 4 bases, with 9 bases between them. The CDR3 is CATSDPGVETQYF. The CDR3 DNA follows: TGTGCCACCAGTGACCCAGGGGTAGAGACCCAGTACTTC.

The rearrangement links TRBV5-1 to TRBJ2-3; D ambiguous. V was shortened by 4 bases and J by 2 bases, with 17 bases between the two germline ends. The CDR3 runs to 16 residues. Germline V gene sequence: CDR1 SGHRS, CDR2 YFSETQ. The CDR3 protein is CASSAPGAANTDTQYF. The CDR3 coding sequence is TGCGCCAGCAGCGCACCCGGTGCGGCTAACACAGATACGCAGTATTTT. Together with reference TRBV5-1 and TRBJ2-3, the CDR3 gives the full variable domain: KAGVTQTPRYLIKTRGQQVTLSCSPISGHRSVSWYQQTPGQGLQFLFEYFSETQRNKGNFPGRFSGRQFSNSRSEMNVSTLELGDSALYLCASSAPGAANTDTQYFGPGTRLTVL.

J is TRBJ2-2 and V is TRBV10-3; D possibly uses TRBD1 or TRBD2 (6 bases each). This CDR3 has 15 residues. Germline values: CDR1 ENHRY, CDR2 SYGVKD. Trimming took off 4 bases at V and 6 bases at J, with 15 bases between the two ends. CDR3 DNA: TGTGCCATCAGTGGCAGGGGACTCATCCCCGGGGAGCTGTTTTTT. Translating gives CAISGRGLIPGELFF.

This chain uses TRBV10-1 with TRBJ2-3; weak D call: TRBD1 (5 bases). In germline, CDR1 is WNHNN, CDR2 SYGVQD (reference sequence). This CDR3 is 17 amino acids long. V was pared by 4 bases and J by 8 bases, with 25 bases between. This CDR3 is CASSGVRGQSSVATQYF. CDR3 bases: TGCGCCAGCAGTGGTGTGAGAGGACAATCTTCCGTTGCTACGCAGTATTTT.

A word on this clone: The identical CDR3 is also encoded by other nucleotide sequences in the sample. V gene TRBV6-6 combines with J gene TRBJ1-2, with 8 bases that match TRBD1. The germline V gene has CDR1 MNHNY and CDR2 SVGAGI (reference sequence). V was pared by 4 bases and J by 4 bases, with 5 bases of the junction left unmatched. The CDR3 is 14 amino acids. The CDR3 sequence is CASSFGQGTYGYTF. CDR3 DNA: TGTGCCAGCAGTTTTGGACAGGGCACCTATGGCTACACCTTC.

This clone showed up just once. The CDR3 is CASSLQESSGNTIYF. The CDR3 DNA reads TGTGCCAGCAGTTTACAGGAGTCCTCTGGAAACACCATATATTTT. This chain connects TRBV2 to TRBJ1-3; tentatively, D is TRBD1 (5 bases). Germline assignment: CDR1 SNHLY and CDR2 FYNNEI. There are 15 residues in the CDR3. The germline V and J ends were trimmed by 5 bases and 0 bases, with 11 bases remaining between them.

The V call is TRBV6-5, the J call TRBJ1-6, with TRBD1 as a possible D gene (6 bases). The CDR3 length is 13 residues. The ends were cut back, 5 bases at V and 6 bases at J, with 8 bases in the middle. Germline V gene lookup returns CDR1 MNHEY and CDR2 SVGAGI. CDR3 region: CASSRGFNSPLHF. The CDR3 DNA follows: TGTGCCAGCAGTAGGGGGTTTAATTCACCCCTCCACTTT.

This clone was seen once. The chain has TRBV12-5 and TRBJ1-1; weak D call: TRBD1 (6 bases). CDR1 is LGHNT, CDR2 FRNRAP, per germline. The CDR3 runs 16 residues. V was clipped by 0 bases and J by 0 bases, with 11 bases between them. For the CDR3, the DNA is TGTGCTAGTGGTTTGGTACTGGCAGGGGTGAACACTGAAGCTTTCTTT. Its protein product is CASGLVLAGVNTEAFF.

The CDR3 spells CASSRGTQETQYF. The CDR3 nucleotides are TGTGCCAGCAGCCGAGGAACCCAAGAGACCCAGTACTTC. J is TRBJ2-5 and V is TRBV11-2; D remains ambiguous. V was trimmed by 5 bases and J by 1 base, leaving 8 bases between them. The V gene's germline CDR1 is SGHAT and CDR2 FQNNGV. This CDR3 spans 13 amino acids.

V is TRBV27 and J is TRBJ1-2; 8 positions match TRBD1. Losses at the gene ends were 4 bases for V and 6 bases for J; bases not matched to a gene: 4. The germline V gene has CDR1 MNHEY and CDR2 SMNVEV (reference sequence). CDR3 length: 13 amino acids. The CDR3 coding sequence is TGTGCCAGCAGTTCCCAGGGGGCACATGGCTACACCTTC. It specifies CASSSQGAHGYTF.

The CDR3 is CASSEGWGWPEAFF. The CDR3 DNA reads TGTGCCAGCAGTGAAGGGTGGGGGTGGCCTGAAGCTTTCTTT. J is TRBJ1-1 and V is TRBV2; D is perhaps TRBD1 (5 bases). V lost 1 base and J lost 6, with 12 bases in between. The CDR3 is 14 residues long. Looked up from germline, CDR1 is SNHLY and CDR2 is FYNNEI.

This chain joins TRBV7-9 and TRBJ2-5; possibly TRBD2 for D (5 bases). V was trimmed by 3 bases and J by 1 base, leaving 12 bases between them. The CDR3 covers 15 residues. Germline CDR1 and CDR2: SEHNR and FQNEAQ (reference sequence). Here the CDR3 DNA reads TGTGCCAGCAGCTTTAGGCGGGCGCTCCAAGAGACCCAGTACTTC. It is translated as CASSFRRALQETQYF.

The chain has TRBV10-3 and TRBJ2-7; D could derive from TRBD1 or TRBD2 (5 bases each). The CDR3 runs 14 residues. CDR1 and CDR2 from the germline V gene are ENHRY and SYGVKD. V was shortened by 3 bases and J by 2 bases, with 11 bases between the two germline ends. CDR3 in DNA: TGTGCCATCAGTGACCCGGGGCTGACCTACGAGCAGTACTTC. Its protein is CAISDPGLTYEQYF.

Notes on this clone: The same CDR3 also results from other DNA sequences found in this sample. The rearrangement joins TRBV5-1 to TRBJ2-5; D gene ambiguous. Germline lookup yields CDR1 SGHRS and CDR2 YFSETQ. This CDR3 region has 12 residues. V dropped 2 bases and J dropped 1 base, with 3 bases sitting between them. CDR3 nucleotides: TGCGCCAGCAGCTTAGGCCAAGAGACCCAGTACTTC. Its protein is CASSLGQETQYF. Drawing the rest from reference TRBV5-1 and TRBJ2-5, the complete variable domain is KAGVTQTPRYLIKTRGQQVTLSCSPISGHRSVSWYQQTPGQGLQFLFEYFSETQRNKGNFPGRFSGRQFSNSRSEMNVSTLELGDSALYLCASSLGQETQYFGPGTRLLVL.

The genes are TRBV19 and TRBJ2-6; D gene unclear. The germline CDR1 and CDR2 sequences are LNHDA and SQIVND (reference sequence). The CDR3 contains 14 residues. V shed 2 bases and J shed 0 bases, with 2 bases lying between them. The CDR3 region is CASSIYSGANVLTF. For the CDR3, the DNA is TGTGCCAGTAGTATATACTCTGGGGCCAACGTCCTGACTTTC.

The chain links TRBV7-2 to TRBJ2-6; the match to TRBD2 covers 8 bases. CDR3 length: 14 amino acids. Germline-derived CDR1 and CDR2 are SGHTA and FQGNSA. V gave up 4 bases and J gave up 9 bases; unmatched junction bases: 5. The CDR3 DNA reads TGTGCCAGCAGCTCCCCGGGACTAGACAACGTCCTGACTTTC. Protein product: CASSSPGLDNVLTF. Complete variable domain (other parts from reference TRBV7-2 and TRBJ2-6): GAGVSQSPSNKVTEKGKDVELRCDPISGHTALYWYRQSLGQGLEFLIYFQGNSAPDKSGLPSDRFSAERTGGSVSTLTIQRTQQEDSAVYLCASSSPGLDNVLTFGAGSRLTVL.

This chain connects TRBV5-5 to TRBJ2-5; TRBD2 matches at 10 bases. The trim removed 0 bases at V and 7 bases at J, leaving 3 bases unmatched. Germline CDR1 and CDR2: SGHKS and YYEKEE (reference sequence). CDR3 length: 14 residues. The DNA for the CDR3 is TGTGCCAGCAGCTTGGTGTCTAGCGGGGGGACCCAGTACTTC. Translating gives CASSLVSSGGTQYF. The whole variable domain, remainder taken from reference TRBV5-5 and TRBJ2-5, is DAGVTQSPTHLIKTRGQQVTLRCSPISGHKSVSWYQQVLGQGPQFIFQYYEKEERGRGNFPDRFSARQFPNYSSELNVNALLLGDSALYLCASSLVSSGGTQYFGPGTRLLVL.